These 23 T cell receptor beta chains share one sample of origin, sequenced in a study of blood T cell repertoires in COVID-19. The data were produced by immunoSEQ multiplex PCR, yet TCRdb's version contains in-frame clones alone and is incomplete. The profile covers around 250,000 clones, with 70% to 90% appearing a single time and 1.6% taken by the ten largest. The specimen sequenced was PBMCs or T cells enriched from blood (not recorded which). These receptors were taken from a woman in her forties or fifties who had recovered from COVID-19.

V and J are TRBV7-9 and TRBJ2-7, with D possibly matching TRBD1 (6 bases). CDR3 length equals 13 residues. Trimming removed 4 bases from V and 1 base from J, with 8 bases in between. Germline V gene lookup returns CDR1 SEHNR and CDR2 FQNEAQ (reference sequence). The CDR3 loop reads CASSYDRSYEQYF. The DNA for the CDR3 is TGTGCCAGCAGCTATGACAGGTCCTACGAGCAGTACTTC. Full variable domain (outside the CDR3, taken from reference TRBV7-9 and TRBJ2-7): DTGVSQNPRHKITKRGQNVTFRCDPISEHNRLYWYRQTLGQGPEFLTYFQNEAQLEKSRLLSDRFSAERPKGSFSTLEIQRTEQGDSAMYLCASSYDRSYEQYFGPGTRLTVT.

The CDR3 spells CASSQDRGGARDTQYF. CDR3 DNA: TGTGCCAGCAGCCAAGATCGAGGGGGAGCAAGAGATACGCAGTATTTT. The chain couples TRBV14 to TRBJ2-3; a weak D match, TRBD1 (6 bases). The CDR3 covers 16 residues. CDR1 is SGHDN and CDR2 is FVKESK in the germline V gene. The V gene lost 0 bases and the J gene lost 5 bases, with 15 bases spanning the gap.

This clone came up a few times. CDR3 residues: CASSLAGGRDTQYF. The CDR3 DNA reads TGCGCCAGCAGCTTGGCAGGGGGCCGGGATACGCAGTATTTT. The chain links TRBV5-1 to TRBJ2-3; 8 bases line up with TRBD1. The length of the CDR3 is 14 residues. Germline CDR1 reads SGHRS; CDR2 reads YFSETQ. V trimming: 0 bases; J trimming: 6 bases; junction bases outside the gene matches: 3.

The chain employs TRBV11-2 and TRBJ2-1; D not resolved. This CDR3 has 13 residues. Germline CDR1 is SGHAT and CDR2 is FQNNGV. Trimming removed 5 bases from V and 5 bases from J, with 10 bases in between. CDR3 sequence: CASSPRVDNEQFF. In DNA form, the CDR3 reads TGTGCCAGCAGCCCCCGCGTCGACAATGAGCAGTTCTTC.

The V gene is TRBV10-3, the J gene TRBJ2-2, with 7 bases lining up with TRBD2. This CDR3 comprises 14 residues. V lost 10 bases and J lost 0; bases outside the gene matches: 5. CDR1 is ENHRY and CDR2 is SYGVKD in the germline V gene. The CDR3 DNA follows: TGTGCCACCAGACTAGCAGCGAACACCGGGGAGCTGTTTTTT. Protein: CATRLAANTGELFF.

This clone is a singleton in its sample. Sequence at one end of the junction differs from germline and may be a read error. The chain uses TRBV7-7 and TRBJ2-7, with TRBD2 identical over 7 bases. CDR1 is SSHAT, CDR2 FNYEAQ, per germline (reference sequence). The CDR3 is 18 amino acids. CDR3 bases: TGTGCTAGCAGCTTAGGAGGGAGGGCCGCGCCGAACTCCTACGAGCAGTACTTC. This sequence encodes CASSLGGRAAPNSYEQYF. Supplemented by reference TRBV7-7 and TRBJ2-7, the full variable domain reads GAGVSQSPRYKVTKRGQDVTLRCDPISSHATLYWYQQALGQGPEFLTYFNYEAQPDKSGLPSDRFSAERPEGSISTLTIQRTEQRDSAMYRCASSLGGRAAPNSYEQYFGPGTRLTVT.

This chain connects TRBV7-5 to TRBJ1-2; the table assigns TRBD1, which was not confirmed against the DNA. TRBV7-5 is annotated as a pseudogene. This CDR3 is built from 16 residues. The CDR3 nucleotides read TGTGCCAGAAGCAAACACCGGGACAGGGGGAACTATGGCTACACCTTC. Its protein product is CARSKHRDRGNYGYTF.

The V call is TRBV27, the J call TRBJ1-2, with 8 bases aligning to TRBD1. CDR1 is MNHEY and CDR2 is SMNVEV in the germline V gene (reference sequence). Germline trimming cut 3 bases from V and 8 bases from J; bases unmatched to any gene: 5. This CDR3 spans 13 amino acids. The CDR3 spells CASSLDRVGGYTF. DNA for the CDR3: TGTGCCAGCAGTTTGGACAGGGTGGGGGGCTACACCTTC.

V gene TRBV9 combines with J gene TRBJ2-2; TRBD2 matches 8 bases. This CDR3 spans 16 amino acids. The germline V gene encodes CDR1 SGDLS and CDR2 YYNGEE. Germline trimming cut 0 bases from V and 4 bases from J; bases unmatched to any gene: 5. The CDR3 DNA reads TGTGCCAGCAGCGTAGTGGTAGCGGGACGCACCGGGGAGCTGTTTTTT. Its translation is CASSVVVAGRTGELFF.

Here the CDR3 DNA reads TGTGCCACCAGTGCCAGGGGGAATGAGCAGTTCTTC. This codes for CATSARGNEQFF. This rearrangement joins TRBV24-1 to TRBJ2-1; TRBD1 matches at 7 bases. J lost 7 bases, V lost 5 bases, and 1 base had no gene match. This CDR3 has 12 residues. Germline V gives CDR1 KGHDR, CDR2 SFDVKD.

Notes on this clone: In the same sample, other DNA sequences code for this CDR3. This chain uses TRBV5-1 with TRBJ1-4; possible D gene TRBD1, 6 bases. CDR3 length: 15 amino acids. Trimming took 0 bases from V and 5 from J, leaving 11 bases between them. CDR1 and CDR2 from the germline V gene are SGHRS and YFSETQ. In nucleotides, the CDR3 is TGCGCCAGCAGCTTGGAGGGGCAGGGGAATGAAAAACTGTTTTTT. This sequence encodes CASSLEGQGNEKLFF. Using reference TRBV5-1 and TRBJ1-4 for the parts outside the CDR3, the full variable domain is KAGVTQTPRYLIKTRGQQVTLSCSPISGHRSVSWYQQTPGQGLQFLFEYFSETQRNKGNFPGRFSGRQFSNSRSEMNVSTLELGDSALYLCASSLEGQGNEKLFFGSGTQLSVL.

The chain has TRBV28 and TRBJ1-6; 8 bases map to TRBD1. Germline V gene data show CDR1 as MDHEN and CDR2 as SYDVKM. After removal of 5 bases from V and 2 bases from J, the junction contained 5 bases not matched to a gene. The CDR3 extends over 16 amino acids. The CDR3 protein is CASSHLDRAYNSPLHF. CDR3 in DNA: TGTGCCAGCAGTCATCTGGACAGGGCCTATAATTCACCCCTCCACTTT.

CDR3 DNA sequence: TGTGCCAGTTCTCGGGGGAATACCTACAATGAGCAGTTCTTC. Protein sequence: CASSRGNTYNEQFF. The chain is built from TRBV2 and TRBJ2-1; TRBD2 might be the D (6 bases). The CDR3 consists of 14 residues. Germline CDR1 is SNHLY and CDR2 is FYNNEI. The germline V and J ends were trimmed by 9 bases and 2 bases, with 14 bases remaining between them.

The V and J genes are TRBV24-1 and TRBJ2-2; D is ambiguous. Germline CDR1 is KGHDR and CDR2 is SFDVKD. V was pared by 7 bases and J by 4 bases, with 12 bases between. CDR3 size: 14 residues. The CDR3 DNA sequence: TGTGCCACCAGCTCCGGTCGTGGCACCGGGGAGCTGTTTTTT. Translating gives CATSSGRGTGELFF.

The chain is built from TRBV30 and TRBJ2-1; a possible D gene is TRBD2 (6 bases). Germline values: CDR1 GTSNPN, CDR2 SVGIG (reference sequence). The CDR3 has 12 amino acids. V shed 1 base and J shed 7 bases, with 8 bases lying between them. The DNA for the CDR3 is TGTGCCTGGAGTGAGACTAGTAATGAGCAGTTCTTC. As protein: CAWSETSNEQFF. The full variable domain, rest sourced from reference TRBV30 and TRBJ2-1, is SQTIHQWPATLVQPVGSPLSLECTVEGTSNPNLYWYRQAAGRGLQLLFYSVGIGQISSEVPQNLSASRPQDRQFILSSKKLLLSDSGFYLCAWSETSNEQFFGPGTRLTVL.

This rearrangement joins TRBV5-1 to TRBJ2-1, with D possibly TRBD2 on 6 matching bases. Germline CDR1 reads SGHRS; CDR2 reads YFSETQ. The CDR3 covers 15 residues. The germline V and J ends were trimmed by 4 bases and 0 bases, with 11 bases remaining between them. The CDR3, as DNA: TGCGCCAGCAGCGTAGCGGAAAGCTCCTACAATGAGCAGTTCTTC. Its protein is CASSVAESSYNEQFF.

CDR3 loop: CASSDPLTYEQYF. CDR3 DNA: TGTGCCAGCAGTGACCCCTTAACCTACGAGCAGTACTTC. The chain combines TRBV6-1 with TRBJ2-7; the D is unclear. V was clipped by 3 bases and J by 2 bases, with 8 bases between them. The CDR3 totals 13 residues. The germline gives CDR1 MNHNS, CDR2 SASEGT.

This clone showed up just once. The chain couples TRBV28 to TRBJ1-6; TRBD1 matches at 11 bases. Germline-derived CDR1 and CDR2 are MDHEN and SYDVKM. Unmatched junction bases numbered 5, after V lost 3 bases and J lost 7 bases. The CDR3 length is 16 residues. The CDR3 sequence: CASSFSRTGGNSPLHF. DNA of the CDR3: TGTGCCAGCAGTTTTTCCCGGACAGGGGGCAATTCACCCCTCCACTTT. The whole variable domain, filled in from reference TRBV28 and TRBJ1-6, reads DVKVTQSSRYLVKRTGEKVFLECVQDMDHENMFWYRQDPGLGLRLIYFSYDVKMKEKGDIPEGYSVSREKKERFSLILESASTNQTSMYLCASSFSRTGGNSPLHFGNGTRLTVT.

The chain has TRBV6-5 and TRBJ1-2; possible D gene TRBD1, 6 bases. CDR3 size: 15 residues. The V and J ends lost 0 bases and 8 bases respectively, with 16 bases between them. The germline CDR1 and CDR2 sequences are MNHEY and SVGAGI. CDR3 in amino acids: CASSYSARGLEGYTF. The CDR3 coding sequence is TGTGCCAGCAGTTACTCAGCCAGGGGCTTAGAGGGCTACACCTTC.

This clone was observed a handful of times. This chain joins TRBV20-1 and TRBJ2-5, with a weak D call TRBD1 (5 bases). Trimming pared 5 bases from V and 5 bases from J, leaving 9 bases between. The CDR3 contains 11 residues. Germline V gene lookup returns CDR1 DFQATT and CDR2 SNEGSKA (reference sequence). The CDR3 coding sequence is TGCAGTGCTCAGAAGGGGGAGACCCAGTACTTC. This sequence encodes CSAQKGETQYF.

The chain links TRBV11-2 to TRBJ2-7; maybe TRBD2 (6 bases). This CDR3 spans 12 amino acids. Trimming cost V 4 bases and J 5 bases, with 9 bases left between them. CDR1 and CDR2 from the germline V gene are SGHAT and FQNNGV. The DNA of the CDR3 is TGTGCCAGCAGCTCGTGGGGGGACGAGCAGTACTTC. Its protein product is CASSSWGDEQYF. Full variable domain (outside the CDR3, taken from reference TRBV11-2 and TRBJ2-7): EAGVAQSPRYKIIEKRQSVAFWCNPISGHATLYWYQQILGQGPKLLIQFQNNGVVDDSQLPKDRFSAERLKGVDSTLKIQPAKLEDSAVYLCASSSWGDEQYFGPGTRLTVT.

This rearrangement joins TRBV5-1 to TRBJ2-2; 8 bases match TRBD2. The CDR3 runs 16 residues. Per the germline V gene, CDR1 is SGHRS and CDR2 is YFSETQ. J was trimmed by 4 bases and V by 0 bases; bases with no gene match: 5. CDR3: CASSLDPGGTTGELFF. The CDR3 bases are TGCGCCAGCAGCTTGGATCCGGGAGGGACCACCGGGGAGCTGTTTTTT. Looking up the rest from reference TRBV5-1 and TRBJ2-2 gives the full variable domain: KAGVTQTPRYLIKTRGQQVTLSCSPISGHRSVSWYQQTPGQGLQFLFEYFSETQRNKGNFPGRFSGRQFSNSRSEMNVSTLELGDSALYLCASSLDPGGTTGELFFGEGSRLTVL.

The chain employs TRBV18 and TRBJ2-2; the D gene is possibly TRBD2 (6 bases). Trimming left V 3 bases short and J 2 bases short, with 13 bases between. Germline-derived CDR1 and CDR2 are KGHSH and LQKENI. This CDR3 comprises 16 residues. CDR3 DNA: TGTGCCAGCTCACCGAAAAGGGCGGGAAACACCGGGGAGCTGTTTTTT. Its protein product is CASSPKRAGNTGELFF.